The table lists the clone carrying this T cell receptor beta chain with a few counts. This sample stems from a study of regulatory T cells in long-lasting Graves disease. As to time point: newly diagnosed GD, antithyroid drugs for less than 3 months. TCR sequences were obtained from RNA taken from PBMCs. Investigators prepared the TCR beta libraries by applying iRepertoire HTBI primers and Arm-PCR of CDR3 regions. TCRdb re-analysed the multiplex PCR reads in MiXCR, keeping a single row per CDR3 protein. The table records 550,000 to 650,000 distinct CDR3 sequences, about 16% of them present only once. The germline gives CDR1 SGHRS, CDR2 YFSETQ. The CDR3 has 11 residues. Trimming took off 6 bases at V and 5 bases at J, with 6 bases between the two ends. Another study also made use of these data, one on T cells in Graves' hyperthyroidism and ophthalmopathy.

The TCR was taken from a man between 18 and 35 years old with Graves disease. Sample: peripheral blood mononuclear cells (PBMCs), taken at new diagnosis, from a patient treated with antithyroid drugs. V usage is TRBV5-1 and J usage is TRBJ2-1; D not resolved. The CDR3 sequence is CASKADNEQFF. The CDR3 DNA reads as TGCGCCAGCAAGGCAGACAATGAGCAGTTCTTC.